This T cell receptor beta chain was captured in a study of T-cell memory formation after mild COVID-19 (dated by TCRdb to the early 2020s). Looking at the study overall: Most TCR sequence clusters were specific to one of the two donors. T-cell clones expanding and contracting after mild COVID-19 in a couple of donors were tracked by longitudinal TCRalpha and TCRbeta repertoire sequencing. Two young, previously healthy adult volunteers made up the cohort, one male and one female. Broader findings and caveats from the paper: The second-wave clones that peaked on day 37 were not confirmed to be SARS-CoV-2 specific. Clones contracting from day 15 to 85 had balanced CD4/CD8 phenotypes, while a second wave expanding from day 15 to 37 was biased towards CD4+. The study covered only a couple of mild cases, and larger cohorts including severe cases with pre-infection samples were considered necessary. Some responding clones were detected in pre-infection memory, suggesting pre-existing cross-reactive memory T cells joined the SARS-CoV-2 response. Contracting CD4+ clones turned up mainly in the CM and EM memory subsets, whereas EMRA was where CD8+ clones were enriched.

Ficoll-Paque density gradient centrifugation was the method used to isolate PBMCs. V is shortened by 5 bases, J by 4 bases, and the region joining them spans 20 bases. CDR1 and CDR2, looked up from the germline V gene (reference sequence), are DFQATT and SNEGSKA. From cysteine to phenylalanine, the CDR3 is 15 amino acids long. Only the CDR3 portion is preserved as DNA: 45 bases, with reading frame beginning at the first base. This clonotype was recorded many times. Its antigen has not been determined. Base qualities are not at hand, and no much larger clone is one base apart. Sequencing was carried out with an Illumina NovaSeq 6000. TCRalpha and TCRbeta cDNA libraries were constructed by 5'RACE with constant-segment primers, with sample barcodes and unique molecular identifiers being introduced. RNA was extracted from every sample with Trizol reagent. Library amplification was performed in two PCR steps, and a second sample barcode and Illumina TruSeq adapters were introduced in the second step. Sequencing of libraries was performed on an Illumina NovaSeq with 2 x 150 bp paired-end reads. The paper's data handling went like this. Reads were demultiplexed and collapsed into UMI-guided consensus sequences with migec v1.2.7. Using mixcr v2.1.11, UMI consensuses were aligned to TRA and TRB V and J templates and then assembled into clonotypes. A clonotype was counted as expanded or contracted only if both edgeR and NoisET called the change significant, with noise models trained on biological replicates. For edgeR calls, a false discovery rate-adjusted p below 0.01 and a log2 fold-change threshold of 1 were applied. PCA with hierarchical clustering of max-normalized trajectories of the 1000 most abundant clonotypes was used as exploratory dynamics analysis. The CD4 or CD8 phenotype of responding clones was assigned using the separately sequenced CD4+ and CD8+ repertoires. TCRdb reworked the public reads: Q25 trimming with fastp, MiXCR clone assembly, productive beta chains retained. Here each entry gathers all rows of one CDR3 protein and keeps the most common genes and DNA. TCRdb's processing, not the study's, gives the V and J calls here. This sample is represented by approximately 340,000 distinct CDR3 sequences; approximately 16% of them were singletons. The ten top clones hold around 22% of the sample.

The sequenced material came from PBMCs or a T cell subset sorted from them (not recorded which). The TCR was taken from a man younger than 30 who had mild COVID-19 (a few samples of this study predate the infection). The sample titles of this study are shuffled in the database, so cell type and time point are left out; the donor was told from shared clones. The chain uses TRBV20-1 and TRBJ1-2; a weak D assignment points to TRBD1 (6 bases agree). Here the CDR3 is given as CSAQPQQGRSYGYTF. The DNA reads as follows: TGCAGTGCTCAGCCCCAGCAGGGGAGGTCCTATGGCTACACCTTC.